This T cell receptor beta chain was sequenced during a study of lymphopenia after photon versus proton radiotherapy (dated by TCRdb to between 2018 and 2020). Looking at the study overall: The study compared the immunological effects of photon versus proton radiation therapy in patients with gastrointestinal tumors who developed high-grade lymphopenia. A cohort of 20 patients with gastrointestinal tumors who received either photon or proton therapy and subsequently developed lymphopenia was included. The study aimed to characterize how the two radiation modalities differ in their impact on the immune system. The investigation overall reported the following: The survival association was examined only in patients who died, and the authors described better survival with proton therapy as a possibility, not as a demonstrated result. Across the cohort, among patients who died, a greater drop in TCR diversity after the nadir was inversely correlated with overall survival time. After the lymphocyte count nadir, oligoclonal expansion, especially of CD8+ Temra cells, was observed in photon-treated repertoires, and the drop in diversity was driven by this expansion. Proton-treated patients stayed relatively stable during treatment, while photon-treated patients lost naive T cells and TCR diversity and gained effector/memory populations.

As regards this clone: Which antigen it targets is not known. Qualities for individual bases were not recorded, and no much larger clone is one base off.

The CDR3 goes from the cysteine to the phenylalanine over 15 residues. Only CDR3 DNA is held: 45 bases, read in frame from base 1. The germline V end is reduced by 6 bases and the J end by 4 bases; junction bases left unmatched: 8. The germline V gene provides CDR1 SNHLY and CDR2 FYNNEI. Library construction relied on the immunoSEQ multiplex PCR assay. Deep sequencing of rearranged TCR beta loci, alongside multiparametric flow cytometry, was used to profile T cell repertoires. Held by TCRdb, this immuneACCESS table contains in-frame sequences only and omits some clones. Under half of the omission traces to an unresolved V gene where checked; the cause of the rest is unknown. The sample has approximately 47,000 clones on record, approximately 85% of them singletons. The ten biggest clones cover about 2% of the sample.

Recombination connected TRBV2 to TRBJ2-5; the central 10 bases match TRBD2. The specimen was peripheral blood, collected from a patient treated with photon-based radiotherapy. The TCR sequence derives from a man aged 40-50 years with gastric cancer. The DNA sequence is TGTGCCAGCAGCCGCGAGCGGGGGGGCCTAGAGACCCAGTACTTC. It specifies CASSRERGGLETQYF.